This paragraph reports one T cell receptor (beta chain). Trimming took off 3 bases at V and 8 bases at J, with 13 bases between the two ends. Looked up from germline, CDR1 is SGHAT and CDR2 is FQNNGV. This CDR3 has 13 residues. This record belongs to a study of cytomegalovirus exposure and HLA in healthy donors. The PCR used 60 Vbeta and 13 Jbeta primers. Measured with immunoSEQ multiplex PCR; TCRdb has only the in-frame clones, and not every one. The sample shows about 120,000 clones, 82% of them seen only once. The receptor's source is a woman aged 18-29 years in good health and CMV-seronegative. The genes are TRBV11-2 and TRBJ1-2; D is possibly TRBD1 (6 bases). The sequencing sample was made of PBMCs. CDR3 residues: CASSFRGFGGYTF. The CDR3, as DNA: TGTGCCAGCAGCTTCAGGGGATTTGGCGGCTACACCTTC.